This TCR beta chain derives from a study of blood T cell repertoires in COVID-19. About the research overall: The origin of the acute and convalescent COVID-19 samples was the United States, Italy and Spain. Sources were T cells, B-cell-depleted T cells, or PBMCs; the material itself was cDNA or gDNA.

CDR1 and CDR2 from the germline V gene are LNHNV and YYDKDF (reference sequence). The V segment lost 4 bases and the J segment 8 bases; nucleotides outside the gene matches: 22. This CDR3 has 18 residues. Authors' processing steps: Scientists estimated how many nucleated cells there were by amplifying reference gene primers. Sequencing used immunoSEQ multiplex PCR; TCRdb keeps in-frame clones, though not all of them. The V and J calls and clone size are taken from that table; D and trimming were inferred from the DNA. The sample lists around 250,000 clones; under 90% were seen once. The V gene is TRBV15, the J gene TRBJ1-1, with TRBD1 matching 7 bases. This sequence originates from a woman between 18 and 29 years old with acute or convalescent COVID-19. Specimen: peripheral blood. The CDR3 nucleotides are TGTGCCACCAGCACAGGAGGATATACAGGGGCGGTGGGTTCGGAAGCTTTCTTT. The encoded protein is CATSTGGYTGAVGSEAFF. Together with reference TRBV15 and TRBJ1-1, the CDR3 gives the full variable domain: DAMVIQNPRYQVTQFGKPVTLSCSQTLNHNVMYWYQQKSSQAPKLLFHYYDKDFNNEADTPDNFQSRRPNTSFCFLDIRSPGLGDTAMYLCATSTGGYTGAVGSEAFFGQGTRLTVV.